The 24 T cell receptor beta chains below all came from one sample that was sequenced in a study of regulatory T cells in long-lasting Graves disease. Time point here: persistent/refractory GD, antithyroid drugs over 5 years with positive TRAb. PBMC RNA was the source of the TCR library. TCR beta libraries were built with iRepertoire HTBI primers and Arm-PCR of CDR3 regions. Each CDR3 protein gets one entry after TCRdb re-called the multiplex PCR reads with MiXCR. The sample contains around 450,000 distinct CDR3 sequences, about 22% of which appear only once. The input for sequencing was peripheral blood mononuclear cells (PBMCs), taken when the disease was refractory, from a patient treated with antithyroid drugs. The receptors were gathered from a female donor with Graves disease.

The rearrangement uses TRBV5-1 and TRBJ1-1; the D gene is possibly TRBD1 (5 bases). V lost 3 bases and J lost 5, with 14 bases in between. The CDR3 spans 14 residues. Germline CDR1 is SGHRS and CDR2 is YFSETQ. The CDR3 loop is CASSYQAEGTEAFF. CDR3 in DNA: TGCGCCAGCAGCTACCAAGCTGAGGGGACTGAAGCTTTCTTT. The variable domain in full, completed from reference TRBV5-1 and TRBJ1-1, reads KAGVTQTPRYLIKTRGQQVTLSCSPISGHRSVSWYQQTPGQGLQFLFEYFSETQRNKGNFPGRFSGRQFSNSRSEMNVSTLELGDSALYLCASSYQAEGTEAFFGQGTRLTVV.

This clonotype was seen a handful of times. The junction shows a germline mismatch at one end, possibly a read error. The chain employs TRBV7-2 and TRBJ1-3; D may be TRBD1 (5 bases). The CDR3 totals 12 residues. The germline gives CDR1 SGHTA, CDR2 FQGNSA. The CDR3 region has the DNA TGTGCCAGCAGCTCTACCCGGGGGGGGATGGAGTTT. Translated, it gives CASSSTRGGMEF.

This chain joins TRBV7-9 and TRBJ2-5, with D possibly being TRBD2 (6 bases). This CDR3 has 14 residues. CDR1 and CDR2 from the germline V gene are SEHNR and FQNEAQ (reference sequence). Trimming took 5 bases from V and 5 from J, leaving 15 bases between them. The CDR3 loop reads CASSAMAGKETQYF. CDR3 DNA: TGTGCCAGCAGCGCGATGGCGGGGAAGGAGACCCAGTACTTC.

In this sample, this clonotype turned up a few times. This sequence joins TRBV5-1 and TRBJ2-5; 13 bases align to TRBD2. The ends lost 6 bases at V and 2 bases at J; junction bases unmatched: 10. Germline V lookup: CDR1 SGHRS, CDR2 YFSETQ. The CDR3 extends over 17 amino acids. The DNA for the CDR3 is TGCGCCAGCACCCCAGGAGGACTAGCGGGGGAACAAGAGACCCAGTACTTC. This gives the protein CASTPGGLAGEQETQYF.

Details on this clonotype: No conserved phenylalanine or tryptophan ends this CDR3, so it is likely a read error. CDR3 sequence (DNA): TGCAGCGTTCCATCGACCGGGAAAGAGACCCAGTACCTC. Translating it yields CSVPSTGKETQYL. The J gene is TRBJ2-5, the V gene TRBV29-1, with D tentatively TRBD2 (5 bases). The V end was cut by 5 bases, the J end by 3 bases, with 13 bases between. Germline assignment: CDR1 SQVTM and CDR2 ANQGSEA. This CDR3 is 13 amino acids long.

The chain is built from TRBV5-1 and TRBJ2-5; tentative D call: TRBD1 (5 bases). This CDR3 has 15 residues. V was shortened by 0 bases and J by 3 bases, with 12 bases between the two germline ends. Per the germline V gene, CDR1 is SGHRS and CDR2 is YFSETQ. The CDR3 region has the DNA TGCGCCAGCAGCTTGGCCGCCAGGGCCGAAGAGACCCAGTACTTC. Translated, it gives CASSLAARAEETQYF.

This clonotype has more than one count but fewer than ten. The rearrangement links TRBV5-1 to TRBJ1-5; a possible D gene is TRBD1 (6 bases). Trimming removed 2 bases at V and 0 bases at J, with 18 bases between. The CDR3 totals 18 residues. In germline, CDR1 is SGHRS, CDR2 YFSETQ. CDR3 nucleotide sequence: TGCGCCAGCAGCTTAGGACCCGGGACACCGTATAGCAATCAGCCCCAGCATTTT. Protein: CASSLGPGTPYSNQPQHF.

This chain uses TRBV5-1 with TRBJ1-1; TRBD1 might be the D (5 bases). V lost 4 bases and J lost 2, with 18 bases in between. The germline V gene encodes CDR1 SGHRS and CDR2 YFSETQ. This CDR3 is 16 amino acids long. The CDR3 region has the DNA TGCGCCAGCAGCCCCTCCCCGGGACGGAGAAACACTGAAGCTTTCTTT. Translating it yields CASSPSPGRRNTEAFF.

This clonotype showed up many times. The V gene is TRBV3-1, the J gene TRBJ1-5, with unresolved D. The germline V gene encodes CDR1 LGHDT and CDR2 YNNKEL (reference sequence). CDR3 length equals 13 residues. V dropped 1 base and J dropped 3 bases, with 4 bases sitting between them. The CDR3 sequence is CASSQGDNQPQHF. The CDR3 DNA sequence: TGTGCCAGCAGCCAAGGAGACAATCAGCCCCAGCATTTT.

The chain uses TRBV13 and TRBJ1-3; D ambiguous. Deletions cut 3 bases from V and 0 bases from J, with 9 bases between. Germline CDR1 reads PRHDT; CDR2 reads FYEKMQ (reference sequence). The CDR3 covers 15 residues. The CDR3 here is CASSFTDLSGNTIYF. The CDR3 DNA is TGTGCCAGCAGCTTTACAGACCTCTCTGGAAACACCATATATTTT. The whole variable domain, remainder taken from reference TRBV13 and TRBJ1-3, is AAGVIQSPRHLIKEKRETATLKCYPIPRHDTVYWYQQGPGQDPQFLISFYEKMQSDKGSIPDRFSAQQFSDYHSELNMSSLELGDSALYFCASSFTDLSGNTIYFGEGSWLTVV.

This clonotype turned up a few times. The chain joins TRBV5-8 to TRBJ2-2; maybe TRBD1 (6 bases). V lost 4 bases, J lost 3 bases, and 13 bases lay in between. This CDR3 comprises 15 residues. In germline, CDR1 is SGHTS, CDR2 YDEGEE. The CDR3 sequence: CASSIRGQYTGELFF. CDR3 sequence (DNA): TGTGCCAGCAGCATTCGTGGACAGTACACCGGGGAGCTGTTTTTT.

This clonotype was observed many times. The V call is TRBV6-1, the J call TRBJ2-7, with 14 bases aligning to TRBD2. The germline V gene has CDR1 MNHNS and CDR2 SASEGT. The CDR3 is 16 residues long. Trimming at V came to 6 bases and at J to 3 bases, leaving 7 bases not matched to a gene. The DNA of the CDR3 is TGTGCCAGCAGCTCGGGACTAGCGGGAGTCGTCTACGAGCAGTACTTC. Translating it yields CASSSGLAGVVYEQYF.

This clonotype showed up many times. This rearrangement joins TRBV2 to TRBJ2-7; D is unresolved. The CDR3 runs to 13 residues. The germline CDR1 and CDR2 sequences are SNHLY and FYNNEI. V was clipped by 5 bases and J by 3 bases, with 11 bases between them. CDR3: CASSLGWVYEQYF. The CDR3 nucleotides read TGTGCCAGCAGTTTAGGGTGGGTCTACGAGCAGTACTTC.

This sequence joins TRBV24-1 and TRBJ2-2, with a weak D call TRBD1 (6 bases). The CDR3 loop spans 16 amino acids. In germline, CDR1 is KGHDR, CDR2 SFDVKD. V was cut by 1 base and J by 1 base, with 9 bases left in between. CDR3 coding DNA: TGTGCCACCAGTGATTTAGGCAGGGGGAACACCGGGGAGCTGTTTTTT. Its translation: CATSDLGRGNTGELFF.

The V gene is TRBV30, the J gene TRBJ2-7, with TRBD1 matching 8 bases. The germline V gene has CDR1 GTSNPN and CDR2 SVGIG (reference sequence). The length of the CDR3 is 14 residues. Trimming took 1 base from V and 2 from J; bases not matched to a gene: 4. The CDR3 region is CAWSDGQGTYEQYF. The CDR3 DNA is TGTGCCTGGAGTGACGGACAGGGAACCTACGAGCAGTACTTC.

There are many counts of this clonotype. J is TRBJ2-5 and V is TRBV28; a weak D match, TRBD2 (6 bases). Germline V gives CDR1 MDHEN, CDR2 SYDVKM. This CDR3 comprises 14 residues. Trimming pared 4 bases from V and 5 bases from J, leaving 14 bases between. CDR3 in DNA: TGTGCCAGCAGTTGGGGGGAGTCCCCCGAGACCCAGTACTTC. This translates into CASSWGESPETQYF.

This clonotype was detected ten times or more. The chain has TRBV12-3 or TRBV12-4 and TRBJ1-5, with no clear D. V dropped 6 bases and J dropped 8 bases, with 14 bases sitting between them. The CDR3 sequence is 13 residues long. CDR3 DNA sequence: TGTGCCAGCAGGGCCTTGGGGTGGGAGCCCCAGCATTTT. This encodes CASRALGWEPQHF.

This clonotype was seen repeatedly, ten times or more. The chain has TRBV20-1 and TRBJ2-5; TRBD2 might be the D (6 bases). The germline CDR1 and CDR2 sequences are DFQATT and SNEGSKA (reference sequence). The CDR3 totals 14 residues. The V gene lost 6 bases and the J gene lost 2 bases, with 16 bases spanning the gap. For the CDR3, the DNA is TGCAGTGCGAAGAAGGCTAGCGCTCAAGAGACCCAGTACTTC. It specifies CSAKKASAQETQYF.

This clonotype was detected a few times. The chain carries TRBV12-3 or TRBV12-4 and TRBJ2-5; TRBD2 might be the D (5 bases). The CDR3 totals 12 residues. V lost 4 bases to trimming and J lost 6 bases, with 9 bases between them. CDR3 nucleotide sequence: TGTGCCAGCAGTTACGCGGGCCAGACCCAGTACTTC. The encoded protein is CASSYAGQTQYF.

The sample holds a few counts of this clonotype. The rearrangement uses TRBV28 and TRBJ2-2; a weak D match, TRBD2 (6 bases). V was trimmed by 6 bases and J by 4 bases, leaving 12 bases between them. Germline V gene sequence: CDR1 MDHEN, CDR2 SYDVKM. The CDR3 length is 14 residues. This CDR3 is CASSPDYSTGELFF. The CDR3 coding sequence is TGTGCCAGCAGCCCGGACTACAGCACCGGGGAGCTGTTTTTT.

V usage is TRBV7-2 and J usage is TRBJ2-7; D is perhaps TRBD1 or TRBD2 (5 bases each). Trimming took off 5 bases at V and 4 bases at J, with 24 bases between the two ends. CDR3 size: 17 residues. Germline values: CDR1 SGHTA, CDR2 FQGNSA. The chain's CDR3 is CASSPRGALASVYEQYF. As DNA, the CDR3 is TGTGCCAGCAGCCCCAGAGGGGCCCTCGCTTCCGTATACGAGCAGTACTTC.

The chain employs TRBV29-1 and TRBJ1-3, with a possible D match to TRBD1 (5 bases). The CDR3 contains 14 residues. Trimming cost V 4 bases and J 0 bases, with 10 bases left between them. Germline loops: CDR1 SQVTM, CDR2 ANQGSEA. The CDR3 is CSVGGGISGNTIYF. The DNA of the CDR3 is TGCAGCGTTGGTGGGGGGATCTCTGGAAACACCATATATTTT.

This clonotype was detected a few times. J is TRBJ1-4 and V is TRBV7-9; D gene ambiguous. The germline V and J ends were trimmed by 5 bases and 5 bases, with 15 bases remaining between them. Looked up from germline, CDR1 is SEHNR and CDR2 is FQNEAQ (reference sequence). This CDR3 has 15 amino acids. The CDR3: CASSPQTGFNEKLFF. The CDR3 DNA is TGTGCCAGCAGCCCCCAGACCGGATTCAATGAAAAACTGTTTTTT.

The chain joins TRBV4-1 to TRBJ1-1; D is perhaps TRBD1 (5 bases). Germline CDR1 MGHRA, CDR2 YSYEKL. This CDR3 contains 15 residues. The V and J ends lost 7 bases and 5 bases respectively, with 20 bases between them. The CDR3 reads CASKQLRGGKTEAFF. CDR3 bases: TGCGCCAGCAAACAACTTCGGGGGGGGAAAACTGAAGCTTTCTTT.